These 23 T cell receptor beta chains were sequenced from one sample in a study of T cells in Graves' hyperthyroidism and ophthalmopathy. TCR beta CDR3 region amplification was performed from RNA transcripts. The primer set for the first-round RT-PCR of the TCR CDR3 was HTBI. TCRdb ran MiXCR on the multiplex PCR reads and lists one entry per CDR3 protein. Found here are approximately 49,000 distinct CDR3 sequences, less than 65% of them singletons; the top ten hold under 35%. The sequenced sample was peripheral blood or thyroid tissue (not recorded which). The receptors stem from a man between 18 and 35 years old with Graves' hyperthyroidism.

As concerns this clonotype: At one end, the junction sequence differs from germline, possibly due to a read error. The chain carries TRBV7-9 and TRBJ1-2; D gene ambiguous. The CDR3 consists of 12 residues. From germline, CDR1 is SEHNR and CDR2 FQNEAQ (reference sequence). CDR3 in amino acids: CASGLRARGYTF. The CDR3 DNA reads TGTGCCAGCGGCTTAAGAGCCAGGGGCTACACCTTC.

This clonotype was counted ten times or more. This sequence joins TRBV6-1 and TRBJ1-5, with 10 bases identical to TRBD1. Germline CDR1 reads MNHNS; CDR2 reads SASEGT. This CDR3 has 18 amino acids. The V segment lost 10 bases and the J segment 0 bases; nucleotides outside the gene matches: 15. CDR3 residues: CATLPGQGSLYSNQPQHF. DNA for the CDR3: TGTGCCACCCTCCCGGGACAGGGGTCCCTGTATAGCAATCAGCCCCAGCATTTT.

This clonotype was seen repeatedly, ten times or more. The chain has TRBV5-4 and TRBJ2-5; 9 nucleotides agree with TRBD1. The junction had 6 bases not matched to a gene; V was cut back by 9 bases and J by 0 bases. Germline values: CDR1 SGHNT, CDR2 YYREEE (reference sequence). The CDR3 contains 14 residues. Written as DNA, the CDR3 is TGTGCCATCTCCCGGGACAGGGACCAAGAGACCCAGTACTTC. Amino acids: CAISRDRDQETQYF.

This clonotype was observed at least ten times. The chain employs TRBV20-1 and TRBJ1-2; 9 bases match TRBD1. CDR3 size: 13 residues. J was trimmed by 8 bases and V by 1 base; bases with no gene match: 5. The germline V gene encodes CDR1 DFQATT and CDR2 SNEGSKA (reference sequence). Here the CDR3 DNA reads TGCAGTGCTAGAGGGGGACAGGGCAGGGGCTACACCTTC. This translates into CSARGGQGRGYTF.

The genes are TRBV4-1 and TRBJ1-1, with D hard to call. There are 14 residues in the CDR3. Germline CDR1 MGHRA, CDR2 YSYEKL. Trimming took 1 base from V and 1 from J, leaving 7 bases between them. Here the CDR3 DNA reads TGCGCCAGCAGCCAAGTGAGGAAGAACACTGAAGCTTTCTTT. Amino acid sequence: CASSQVRKNTEAFF.

This clonotype was counted many times. V and J are TRBV19 and TRBJ2-6; D uncertain. CDR3 size: 13 residues. The V gene lost 6 bases and the J gene lost 0 bases, with 3 bases spanning the gap. Germline V gene lookup returns CDR1 LNHDA and CDR2 SQIVND (reference sequence). The CDR3 region has the DNA TGTGCCAGTAGCGACTCTGGGGCCAACGTCCTGACTTTC. Its translation: CASSDSGANVLTF.

The rearrangement uses TRBV15 and TRBJ1-1; D is uncertain. CDR3 size: 14 residues. CDR1 and CDR2 (germline): LNHNV, YYDKDF (reference sequence). The V end was cut by 3 bases, the J end by 1 base, with 9 bases between. This CDR3 reads CATSRILRNTEAFF. The CDR3 coding sequence is TGTGCCACCAGCAGGATCCTTAGGAACACTGAAGCTTTCTTT.

This chain joins TRBV5-1 and TRBJ2-7; 7 bases fit TRBD1. Germline V gene data show CDR1 as SGHRS and CDR2 as YFSETQ. This CDR3 contains 14 residues. Trimming cost V 2 bases and J 6 bases; bases outside gene matches: 8. CDR3 amino acids: CASSFADRIGEQYF. CDR3 DNA sequence: TGCGCCAGCAGCTTCGCGGACAGGATAGGCGAGCAGTACTTC.

This clonotype was counted at least ten times. The V call is TRBV6-2 or TRBV6-3, the J call TRBJ1-1; unclear D gene. The germline V gene has CDR1 MNHEY and CDR2 SVGEGT. The V and J ends lost 7 bases and 6 bases respectively, with 9 bases between them. There are 11 residues in the CDR3. CDR3 region: CASMHYSEAFF. Here the CDR3 DNA reads TGTGCCAGCATGCACTACTCTGAAGCTTTCTTT.

This chain connects TRBV24-1 to TRBJ1-1; D perhaps matches TRBD1 (5 bases). CDR1 is KGHDR and CDR2 is SFDVKD in the germline V gene. This CDR3 is built from 15 residues. The V gene lost 9 bases and the J gene lost 1 base, with 17 bases spanning the gap. CDR3 in amino acids: CATEIGRGWNTEAFF. The CDR3, as DNA: TGTGCCACCGAAATAGGCCGGGGGTGGAACACTGAAGCTTTCTTT.

Note on this clonotype: At one boundary the junction diverges from the germline segment, which might be a read error. This chain uses TRBV10-3 with TRBJ1-1, with unresolved D. The CDR3 length is 12 residues. Per germline, CDR1 ENHRY and CDR2 SYGVKD. CDR3 sequence (DNA): TGTGCCAGCAGTTCCCTAGACACTGAAGCTTTCTTT. This sequence encodes CASSSLDTEAFF.

By share, this clonotype ranks as medium-sized. The chain employs TRBV10-3 and TRBJ2-5; D is ambiguous. Deletions cut 10 bases from V and 5 bases from J, with 20 bases between. Germline CDR1 ENHRY, CDR2 SYGVKD. The CDR3 is made up of 14 amino acids. Here the CDR3 DNA reads TGTGCCACTCGGTTGGATGGAGCCACGGAGACCCAGTACTTC. This gives the protein CATRLDGATETQYF.

This clonotype was seen at least ten times. The V gene is TRBV10-2, the J gene TRBJ2-5, with 9 bases fitting TRBD2. CDR1 and CDR2 (germline): WSHSY, SAAADI. With V trimmed by 6 bases and J by 4 bases, 6 bases remained unmatched. This CDR3 comprises 14 residues. The CDR3 reads CASRAAGGRETQYF. For the CDR3, the DNA is TGCGCCAGCAGGGCAGCGGGGGGAAGAGAGACCCAGTACTTC.

This clonotype was picked up many times. The chain employs TRBV12-3 or TRBV12-4 and TRBJ1-2; a possible D gene is TRBD1 (6 bases). Trimming stripped 3 bases from V and 8 bases from J, with 19 bases between. The CDR3 extends over 15 amino acids. The DNA of the CDR3 is TGTGCCAGCAGTTTCCTAGGACAACAGGGTGGAGGCTACACCTTC. Its translation: CASSFLGQQGGGYTF.

This clonotype was detected many times. This rearrangement joins TRBV20-1 to TRBJ1-2, with 7 bases aligning to TRBD1. Per germline, CDR1 DFQATT and CDR2 SNEGSKA (reference sequence). V trimming: 0 bases; J trimming: 1 base; junction bases outside the gene matches: 8. The CDR3 consists of 16 residues. The CDR3 sequence is CSAREMGQSFNYGYTF. The CDR3 DNA follows: TGCAGTGCTAGAGAAATGGGACAGAGCTTTAACTATGGCTACACCTTC.

This chain links TRBV20-1 with TRBJ2-5; 7 bases are shared with TRBD1. Germline assignment: CDR1 DFQATT and CDR2 SNEGSKA (reference sequence). Germline trimming cut 7 bases from V and 5 bases from J; bases unmatched to any gene: 19. The CDR3 consists of 16 residues. The CDR3 is CSVRKATGRFGETQYF. The CDR3 DNA follows: TGCAGTGTTCGAAAGGCGACAGGGCGGTTCGGGGAGACCCAGTACTTC.

This clonotype was recorded at least ten times. The rearrangement joins TRBV28 to TRBJ1-5, with 7 bases that match TRBD1. The CDR3 runs to 17 residues. The junction had 10 bases not matched to a gene; V was cut back by 5 bases and J by 0 bases. Germline-derived CDR1 and CDR2 are MDHEN and SYDVKM. The CDR3 sequence is CASSDPPGTDSNQPQHF. CDR3 DNA sequence: TGTGCCAGCAGTGATCCGCCCGGGACAGATAGCAATCAGCCCCAGCATTTT.

V usage is TRBV29-1 and J usage is TRBJ2-5; 8 nucleotides line up with TRBD2. Germline V gene data show CDR1 as SQVTM and CDR2 as ANQGSEA. This CDR3 spans 12 amino acids. Trimming removed 3 bases from V and 4 bases from J; junction bases left unmatched: 1. In DNA form, the CDR3 reads TGCAGCGTTGATCTAGCGGGAGAGACCCAGTACTTC. It codes for CSVDLAGETQYF.

This clonotype was counted ten times or more. The V and J genes are TRBV4-2 and TRBJ2-5, with D perhaps assigned TRBD1 or TRBD2 (5 bases each). This CDR3 has 16 amino acids. V was shortened by 1 base and J by 1 base, with 13 bases between the two germline ends. Germline loops: CDR1 LGHNA, CDR2 YNFKEQ. CDR3 in DNA: TGTGCCAGCAGCCAAGTTAGGGCTGGGGGCCAAGAGACCCAGTACTTC. Translation gives CASSQVRAGGQETQYF.

The V and J genes are TRBV19 and TRBJ1-2, with 10 bases matching TRBD1. From germline, CDR1 is LNHDA and CDR2 SQIVND (reference sequence). V dropped 7 bases and J dropped 3; count of bases not matched to a gene: 2. The CDR3 is 13 residues long. CDR3 nucleotides: TGTGCCAGTACCGGGACAGGGGACTATGGCTACACCTTC. It specifies CASTGTGDYGYTF.

The chain couples TRBV5-1 to TRBJ2-2; D perhaps matches TRBD1 (7 bases). Per germline, CDR1 SGHRS and CDR2 YFSETQ. V lost 4 bases and J 6 bases, leaving 22 bases between the germline ends. The CDR3 extends over 17 amino acids. The CDR3 loop is CASSLGGGGSRAGELFF. The CDR3 nucleotides are TGCGCCAGCAGCCTTGGTGGAGGGGGCTCGAGGGCCGGGGAGCTGTTTTTT. Together with reference TRBV5-1 and TRBJ2-2, the CDR3 gives the full variable domain: KAGVTQTPRYLIKTRGQQVTLSCSPISGHRSVSWYQQTPGQGLQFLFEYFSETQRNKGNFPGRFSGRQFSNSRSEMNVSTLELGDSALYLCASSLGGGGSRAGELFFGEGSRLTVL.

The table lists this clonotype with many counts. V and J are TRBV19 and TRBJ1-5; TRBD1 matches at 7 bases. V was clipped by 10 bases and J by 7 bases; unmatched bases: 16. This CDR3 has 15 amino acids. Germline CDR1 is LNHDA and CDR2 is SQIVND (reference sequence). This CDR3 is CATMGPQGFRQPQHF. CDR3 nucleotides: TGTGCCACCATGGGGCCACAGGGGTTCAGGCAGCCCCAGCATTTT.

This clonotype was detected ten times or more. The genes are TRBV13 and TRBJ1-6, with 9 bases identical to TRBD1. From germline, CDR1 is PRHDT and CDR2 FYEKMQ (reference sequence). This CDR3 has 14 residues. The junction had 5 bases not matched to a gene; V was cut back by 4 bases and J by 10 bases. The CDR3, as DNA: TGTGCCAGCAGCTGGACAGGGGAGGCCTCACCCCTCCACTTT. Protein: CASSWTGEASPLHF.